The 18 T cell receptor beta chains presented below share a single source sample, sequenced in a study of cytomegalovirus exposure and HLA in healthy donors (dated by TCRdb to the late 2010s). Library prep was done by the immunoSEQ multiplex PCR assay. The multiplex PCR relied on a mix of 60 forward primers for TCR Vbeta segments and 13 reverse primers for TCR Jbeta segments. TCRdb took this table from immuneACCESS and kept in-frame rearrangements with V and J called. Such tables lack part of the clones; where checked against another copy, unresolved V genes explain under half of the gap, and the rest is unexplained. This sample lists about 170,000 clones; approximately 70% were detected once. The ten largest clones take up 2% to 3% of the sample. Sequencing was carried out using PBMCs. These receptors all come from a human donor in good health.

The chain combines TRBV6-6 with TRBJ2-5, with 9 bases aligning to TRBD1. TRBJ2-7 explains the end of the DNA better; the J call may be wrong. CDR3 length: 12 residues. Germline V gene sequence: CDR1 MNHNY, CDR2 SVGAGI (reference sequence). The CDR3 here is CATGTGTYEQYF. The CDR3 DNA sequence: TGTGCCACTGGGACAGGGACCTACGAGCAGTACTTC.

Notes on this clone: The germline gene is not matched at one end of the junction; a read error may be the cause. V usage is TRBV7-9 and J usage is TRBJ1-1; maybe TRBD1 (5 bases). CDR1 and CDR2 (germline): SEHNR, FQNEAQ (reference sequence). The CDR3 sequence is 12 residues long. The CDR3 protein is CSSSVDSLEAFF. CDR3 sequence (DNA): TGTTCCAGCAGCGTAGACAGTCTTGAAGCTTTCTTT.

V and J are TRBV4-1 and TRBJ1-3, with D possibly matching TRBD1 (5 bases). The germline V gene encodes CDR1 MGHRA and CDR2 YSYEKL. V was trimmed by 1 base and J by 3 bases, leaving 19 bases between them. This CDR3 comprises 18 residues. The CDR3 is CASSQVSGPGHSGNTIYF. CDR3 nucleotides: TGCGCCAGCAGCCAAGTTTCTGGGCCAGGGCACAGTGGAAACACCATATATTTT.

The chain links TRBV15 to TRBJ2-3; 7 bases fit TRBD1. This CDR3 has 15 residues. Looked up from germline, CDR1 is LNHNV and CDR2 is YYDKDF (reference sequence). V was pared by 3 bases and J by 5 bases, with 8 bases of the junction left unmatched. The CDR3 coding sequence is TGTGCCACCAGCAGCCCGACAGGGTGGGGAGATACGCAGTATTTT. This translates into CATSSPTGWGDTQYF.

V usage is TRBV5-6 and J usage is TRBJ1-5; TRBD1 might be the D (5 bases). Trimming removed 1 base at V and 7 bases at J, with 15 bases between. Germline V lookup: CDR1 SGHDT, CDR2 YYEEEE. This CDR3 has 15 amino acids. In DNA, the CDR3 is TGTGCCAGCAGCTTGCGTCGCAGGGAAAGCCAGCCCCAGCATTTT. This gives the protein CASSLRRRESQPQHF.

The V call is TRBV5-6, the J call TRBJ2-1; TRBD1 matches at 9 bases. The CDR3 runs 14 residues. V shed 4 bases and J 9 bases; nucleotides not matched to a gene: 8. CDR1 and CDR2 (germline): SGHDT, YYEEEE. The CDR3 nucleotides read TGTGCCAGCAGCCCGACAGGGGGGGGTACTGAGCAGTTCTTC. It is translated as CASSPTGGGTEQFF.

The gene calls are TRBV11-2 and TRBJ1-3, with 7 bases lining up with TRBD1. This CDR3 comprises 17 residues. Trimming took 5 bases from V and 0 from J; bases not matched to a gene: 10. Germline assignment: CDR1 SGHAT and CDR2 FQNNGV. CDR3 sequence: CASSQGDTGFSGNTIYF. CDR3 nucleotides: TGTGCCAGCAGCCAGGGGGACACTGGATTCTCTGGAAACACCATATATTTT.

This chain uses TRBV2 with TRBJ1-5, with D possibly TRBD1 on 6 matching bases. The CDR3 is made up of 14 amino acids. The germline V gene has CDR1 SNHLY and CDR2 FYNNEI. Trimming shortened V by 1 base and J by 5 bases, and 9 bases separated the two germline ends. CDR3 residues: CASSEVRGDQPQHF. The CDR3 region has the DNA TGTGCCAGCAGTGAAGTCAGGGGTGATCAGCCCCAGCATTTT.

The chain uses TRBV10-3 and TRBJ2-6; 7 bases map to TRBD1. The CDR3 spans 15 residues. The J segment lost 0 bases and the V segment lost 6 bases, leaving 2 bases of the junction unmatched. Germline assignment: CDR1 ENHRY and CDR2 SYGVKD. The CDR3 region has the DNA TGTGCCATCAGCACAGGGGTCTCTGGGGCCAACGTCCTGACTTTC. Encoded protein: CAISTGVSGANVLTF.

J is TRBJ2-1 and V is TRBV29-1; tentatively, D is TRBD2 (5 bases). This CDR3 region has 14 residues. Trimming shortened V by 7 bases and J by 3 bases, and 16 bases separated the two germline ends. CDR1 is SQVTM, CDR2 ANQGSEA, per germline. The CDR3 coding sequence is TGCAGCGGAGGCGGGCCACCGAACTACAATGAGCAGTTCTTC. Its translation: CSGGGPPNYNEQFF.

CDR3 nucleotides: TGCGCCAGCAGCTTGGCCGGGTTGTCGGTCGCATCGGTAGATTCACCCCTCCACTTT. Translation gives CASSLAGLSVASVDSPLHF. This rearrangement joins TRBV5-1 to TRBJ1-6; D is unclear. This CDR3 spans 19 amino acids. Germline V gene sequence: CDR1 SGHRS, CDR2 YFSETQ. Trimming took 0 bases from V and 8 from J, leaving 24 bases between them.

The V and J genes are TRBV15 and TRBJ1-1, with 8 bases fitting TRBD1. There are 15 residues in the CDR3. V lost 5 bases and J lost 3; bases outside the gene matches: 8. Germline loops: CDR1 LNHNV, CDR2 YYDKDF (reference sequence). DNA of the CDR3: TGTGCCACCAGCTCCGACAGGGGTGTGGACACTGAAGCTTTCTTT. This translates into CATSSDRGVDTEAFF.

V and J are TRBV4-2 and TRBJ2-2; possible D gene TRBD2, 5 bases. In germline, CDR1 is LGHNA, CDR2 YNFKEQ. V was shortened by 0 bases and J by 5 bases, with 13 bases between the two germline ends. The CDR3 runs to 16 residues. This chain's CDR3 is CASSQEAPSRTGELFF. In DNA form, the CDR3 reads TGTGCCAGCAGCCAAGAAGCACCTAGCCGGACCGGGGAGCTGTTTTTT.

The chain combines TRBV5-1 with TRBJ1-1; D is ambiguous. The germline V gene encodes CDR1 SGHRS and CDR2 YFSETQ. This CDR3 spans 14 amino acids. V was pared by 4 bases and J by 8 bases, with 18 bases between. The CDR3 nucleotides read TGCGCCAGCAGCAACTCCGCGGCCGGGAACGAAGCTTTCTTT. This sequence encodes CASSNSAAGNEAFF.

The chain carries TRBV6-1 and TRBJ1-2; 12 nucleotides agree with TRBD1. CDR3 length equals 14 residues. Per germline, CDR1 MNHNS and CDR2 SASEGT. With 8 bases clipped from V and 9 bases from J, the junction kept 10 bases outside the gene matches. This CDR3 reads CASVRDRGRESYTF. DNA for the CDR3: TGTGCCAGCGTCCGGGACAGGGGGCGCGAAAGCTACACCTTC.

A note on this clone: The junction shows a germline mismatch at one end, possibly a read error. The rearrangement joins TRBV7-7 to TRBJ1-1; D possibly corresponds to TRBD1 (5 bases). The CDR3 length is 13 residues. Germline values: CDR1 SSHAT, CDR2 FNYEAQ (reference sequence). The CDR3 sequence is CASSLRGGTEAFF. The CDR3 DNA sequence: TGTGCTAGCAGCTTAAGGGGAGGCACTGAAGCTTTCTTT. Based on the CDR3 plus reference TRBV7-7 and TRBJ1-1, the full variable domain is GAGVSQSPRYKVTKRGQDVTLRCDPISSHATLYWYQQALGQGPEFLTYFNYEAQPDKSGLPSDRFSAERPEGSISTLTIQRTEQRDSAMYRCASSLRGGTEAFFGQGTRLTVV.

The chain has TRBV7-8 and TRBJ2-7, with 7 bases that match TRBD1. CDR1 SGHVS and CDR2 FQNEAQ come from the germline V gene. The CDR3 has 15 residues. J lost 6 bases, V lost 1 base, and 9 bases had no gene match. CDR3 loop: CASSLVGGPLSEQYF. The CDR3 bases are TGTGCCAGCAGCTTAGTAGGGGGCCCCCTCAGCGAGCAGTACTTC.

This clone was detected a few times. J is TRBJ1-6 and V is TRBV27; 9 bases fit TRBD1. The junction had 8 bases not matched to a gene; V was cut back by 9 bases and J by 8 bases. The CDR3 is 14 amino acids. Germline loops: CDR1 MNHEY, CDR2 SMNVEV (reference sequence). The CDR3 reads CASTIQGADSPLHF. In DNA form, the CDR3 reads TGTGCCAGTACAATACAGGGGGCCGATTCACCCCTCCACTTT.